This T cell receptor (beta chain) emerged from a study of T cell changes during pregnancy in multiple sclerosis. The data were produced by immunoSEQ multiplex PCR, yet TCRdb's version contains in-frame clones alone and is incomplete. This sample has over 45,000 clones, with almost 95% found just once. Per the germline V gene, CDR1 is LNHDA and CDR2 is SQIVND (reference sequence). This CDR3 region has 15 residues. V lost 3 bases, J lost 4 bases, and 15 bases lay in between. The sample consisted of CD4+ T cells from peripheral blood mononuclear cells, taken in the second trimester of pregnancy. The rearrangement joins TRBV19 to TRBJ1-2; no definite D call. This clonotype was obtained from a female donor in good health, enrolled as a control in a pregnancy study. The CDR3 spells CASSMVSGTSYGYTF. The CDR3 DNA is TGTGCCAGTAGTATGGTTTCGGGAACTAGCTATGGCTACACCTTC.